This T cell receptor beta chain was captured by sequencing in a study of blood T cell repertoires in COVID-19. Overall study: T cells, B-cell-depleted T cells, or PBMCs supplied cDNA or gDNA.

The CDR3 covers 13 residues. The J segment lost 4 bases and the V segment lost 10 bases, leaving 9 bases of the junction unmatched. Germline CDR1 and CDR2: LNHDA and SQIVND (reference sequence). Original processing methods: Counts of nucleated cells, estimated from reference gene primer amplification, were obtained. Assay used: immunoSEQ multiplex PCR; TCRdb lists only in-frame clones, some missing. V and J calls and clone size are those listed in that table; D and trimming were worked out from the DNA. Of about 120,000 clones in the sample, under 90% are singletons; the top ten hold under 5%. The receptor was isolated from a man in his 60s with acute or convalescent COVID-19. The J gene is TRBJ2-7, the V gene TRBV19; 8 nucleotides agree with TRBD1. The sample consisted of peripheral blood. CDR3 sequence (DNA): TGTGCCACCAAGAACAGGGGGAGGTACGAGCAGTACTTC. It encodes CATKNRGRYEQYF.